The 30 T cell receptor beta chains given below trace back to one sample, sequenced in a study of pediatric ulcerative colitis. Assay: immunoSEQ multiplex PCR; the TCRdb copy retains only in-frame clones and omits some. The top ten clones hold around 9.2% of a sample with approximately 38,000 clones, 65% to 85% of them seen once. The rectum was sampled with one to two pinch biopsies at colonoscopy. The sample taken for sequencing was gut tissue. Source of these receptors: a boy younger than 18 with severe ulcerative colitis.

DNA of the CDR3: TGTGCCAGCAGCGCCAGGGAGCGGGGGGCGGGGGAGACCCAGTACTTC. Translation: CASSARERGAGETQYF. The J gene is TRBJ2-5, the V gene TRBV9; 9 bases agree with TRBD2. The CDR3 totals 16 residues. J lost 5 bases, V lost 3 bases, and 11 bases had no gene match. Germline CDR1 reads SGDLS; CDR2 reads YYNGEE.

This rearrangement joins TRBV9 to TRBJ2-2; D gene unclear. V was trimmed by 4 bases and J by 3 bases, leaving 7 bases between them. The CDR3 runs to 13 residues. Germline lookup yields CDR1 SGDLS and CDR2 YYNGEE. The CDR3 region is CASSPIDTGELFF. Here the CDR3 DNA reads TGTGCCAGCAGCCCCATCGACACCGGGGAGCTGTTTTTT.

This clone was recorded a few times. This chain joins TRBV30 and TRBJ2-1; D gene uncertain. Between the trimmed V and J ends, which lost 8 bases and 4 bases, there was a span of 21 bases. This CDR3 comprises 15 residues. The V gene's germline CDR1 is GTSNPN and CDR2 SVGIG (reference sequence). The CDR3 DNA reads TGTGCCCTAAAGGGTCTGGGGAATAATTACAATGAGCAGTTCTTC. It encodes CALKGLGNNYNEQFF.

V and J are TRBV19 and TRBJ2-3, with D possibly being TRBD2 (5 bases). CDR3 size: 14 residues. The germline V and J ends were trimmed by 7 bases and 8 bases, with 19 bases remaining between them. In germline, CDR1 is LNHDA, CDR2 SQIVND (reference sequence). CDR3 protein: CASNMEAGMGTQYF. In DNA, the CDR3 is TGTGCCAGTAATATGGAGGCCGGTATGGGTACGCAGTATTTT.

The rearrangement joins TRBV7-3 to TRBJ1-1; maybe TRBD1 (5 bases). Germline CDR1 and CDR2: SGHTA and FQGTGA. The ends were cut back, 5 bases at V and 3 bases at J, with 16 bases in the middle. The CDR3 extends over 15 amino acids. This CDR3 is CASSLSGGWDTEAFF. CDR3 sequence (DNA): TGTGCCAGCAGCCTGTCCGGGGGTTGGGACACTGAAGCTTTCTTT. The entire variable domain, with the rest obtained from reference TRBV7-3 and TRBJ1-1, is as follows: GAGVSQTPSNKVTEKGKYVELRCDPISGHTALYWYRQSLGQGPEFLIYFQGTGAADDSGLPNDRFFAVRPEGSVSTLKIQRTERGDSAVYLCASSLSGGWDTEAFFGQGTRLTVV.

The genes are TRBV9 and TRBJ2-1; the D is unclear. In germline, CDR1 is SGDLS, CDR2 YYNGEE. Trimming cost V 3 bases and J 7 bases, with 11 bases left between them. The CDR3 runs to 13 residues. The CDR3 DNA sequence: TGTGCCAGCAGCGCCCCCCGCCGGAATGAGCAGTTCTTC. This codes for CASSAPRRNEQFF.

The V and J genes are TRBV30 and TRBJ2-7; either TRBD1 or TRBD2 may supply D (6 bases each). The germline gives CDR1 GTSNPN, CDR2 SVGIG (reference sequence). The CDR3 extends over 15 amino acids. V lost 0 bases, J lost 6 bases, and 18 bases lay in between. CDR3 DNA: TGTGCCTGGAGTGTACTTGACGGGGGCCCCCTCGAGCAGTACTTC. Translated, it gives CAWSVLDGGPLEQYF.

This chain links TRBV30 with TRBJ1-2; the D gene is possibly TRBD1 (5 bases). Germline V CDR1 and CDR2: GTSNPN, SVGIG (reference sequence). The CDR3 has 14 residues. The germline V and J ends were trimmed by 0 bases and 7 bases, with 15 bases remaining between them. DNA for the CDR3: TGTGCCTGGAGTGTAGGGGCGGGGAGTGGTGGCTACACCTTC. Its protein product is CAWSVGAGSGGYTF.

The rearrangement links TRBV5-1 to TRBJ2-2; D ambiguous. Trimming took off 0 bases at V and 1 base at J, with 4 bases between the two ends. Germline V lookup: CDR1 SGHRS, CDR2 YFSETQ. CDR3 size: 14 residues. The CDR3 DNA follows: TGCGCCAGCAGCTTGGGGGAGAACACCGGGGAGCTGTTTTTT. Its translation: CASSLGENTGELFF.

The chain has TRBV7-8 and TRBJ2-1; weak D call: TRBD1 (5 bases). CDR3 length equals 11 residues. V lost 5 bases and J 8 bases, leaving 7 bases between the germline ends. In germline, CDR1 is SGHVS, CDR2 FQNEAQ. The CDR3 reads CASSRGYEQFF. As DNA, the CDR3 is TGTGCCAGCAGCAGGGGCTATGAGCAGTTCTTC. Together with reference TRBV7-8 and TRBJ2-1, the CDR3 gives the full variable domain: GAGVSQSPRYKVAKRGQDVALRCDPISGHVSLFWYQQALGQGPEFLTYFQNEAQLDKSGLPSDRFFAERPEGSVSTLKIQRTQQEDSAVYLCASSRGYEQFFGPGTRLTVL.

The chain links TRBV5-4 to TRBJ1-2; a possible D gene is TRBD1 (5 bases). The length of the CDR3 is 17 residues. Germline CDR1 and CDR2: SGHNT and YYREEE (reference sequence). Trimming took 4 bases from V and 2 from J, leaving 21 bases between them. In nucleotides, the CDR3 is TGTGCCAGCAGCCGCCCCGCCGTACGGGGCCTCAACTATGGCTACACCTTC. It specifies CASSRPAVRGLNYGYTF.

The V call is TRBV6-5, the J call TRBJ2-3; D gene ambiguous. From germline, CDR1 is MNHEY and CDR2 SVGAGI. With 0 bases removed from V and 4 bases from J, the gap between germline ends came to 11 bases. CDR3 size: 15 residues. CDR3 amino acids: CASSYSASVADTQYF. In nucleotides, the CDR3 is TGTGCCAGCAGTTACTCGGCTAGTGTGGCAGATACGCAGTATTTT.

The chain has TRBV28 and TRBJ1-3; D uncertain. V was pared by 3 bases and J by 0 bases, with 9 bases between. The length of the CDR3 is 15 residues. CDR1 is MDHEN, CDR2 SYDVKM, per germline. CDR3 bases: TGTGCCAGCAGTTTCCGAGGGAGCTCTGGAAACACCATATATTTT. It yields the protein CASSFRGSSGNTIYF.

V is TRBV6-5 and J is TRBJ2-7; the D gene is possibly TRBD2 (7 bases). Germline assignment: CDR1 MNHEY and CDR2 SVGAGI. V lost 8 bases and J lost 6, with 17 bases in between. CDR3 size: 13 residues. CDR3 sequence (DNA): TGTGCCAGCTTAAAGGGGGGGGTAGGCGAGCAGTACTTC. Its protein product is CASLKGGVGEQYF.

In the case of this clone: This CDR3 is also generated by other DNA sequences in the sample. The rearrangement uses TRBV5-1 and TRBJ2-5; D may be TRBD2 (6 bases). CDR3 size: 15 residues. Per the germline V gene, CDR1 is SGHRS and CDR2 is YFSETQ. Trimming removed 0 bases from V and 2 bases from J, with 11 bases in between. This CDR3 reads CASSLAGGAQETQYF. Written as DNA, the CDR3 is TGCGCCAGCAGCTTGGCCGGAGGGGCTCAAGAGACCCAGTACTTC.

This clone was observed a single time. The rearrangement links TRBV7-9 to TRBJ2-7; 11 bases are shared with TRBD1. This CDR3 comprises 15 residues. Germline lookup yields CDR1 SEHNR and CDR2 FQNEAQ (reference sequence). V shed 5 bases and J 0 bases; nucleotides not matched to a gene: 3. This CDR3 reads CASSRGQGVSYEQYF. The CDR3 nucleotides are TGTGCCAGCAGCAGGGGACAGGGGGTCTCCTACGAGCAGTACTTC.

This chain uses TRBV12-5 with TRBJ1-1, with D perhaps TRBD1 (5 bases). The CDR3 runs 13 residues. CDR1 is LGHNT, CDR2 FRNRAP, per germline. Trimming cost V 6 bases and J 4 bases, with 12 bases left between them. The CDR3 DNA sequence: TGTGCTAGTGGAGACACCCAGGGCACTGAAGCTTTCTTT. Its translation is CASGDTQGTEAFF.

The chain uses TRBV4-1 and TRBJ1-6, with D possibly being TRBD1 (6 bases). The germline V gene has CDR1 MGHRA and CDR2 YSYEKL. The CDR3 is made up of 18 amino acids. V was shortened by 0 bases and J by 6 bases, with 18 bases between the two germline ends. The DNA of the CDR3 is TGCGCCAGCAGCCAAGACGGGTCAGGGGTAGGAAGTAATTCACCCCTCCACTTT. Translating it yields CASSQDGSGVGSNSPLHF.

This chain uses TRBV9 with TRBJ2-7, with D maybe TRBD1 (5 bases). Trimming took 2 bases from V and 8 from J, leaving 14 bases between them. The CDR3 contains 13 residues. Germline V CDR1 and CDR2: SGDLS, YYNGEE. CDR3 region: CASSVGQGDKQYF. The CDR3 nucleotides are TGTGCCAGCAGCGTGGGTCAGGGTGACAAGCAGTACTTC.

This clone was counted between two and nine times. This sequence joins TRBV5-1 and TRBJ1-2, with D perhaps matching TRBD1 (6 bases). The CDR3 runs to 14 residues. Deletions cut 0 bases from V and 8 bases from J, with 14 bases between. CDR1 SGHRS and CDR2 YFSETQ come from the germline V gene. CDR3 protein: CASSLEGEFEGYTF. The CDR3 DNA reads as TGCGCCAGCAGCTTGGAGGGGGAATTCGAAGGCTACACCTTC.

V is TRBV5-1 and J is TRBJ2-1, with D tentatively TRBD1 or TRBD2 (7 bases each). This CDR3 is 15 amino acids long. CDR1 is SGHRS, CDR2 YFSETQ, per germline. With 9 bases removed from V and 3 bases from J, the gap between germline ends came to 19 bases. The CDR3 DNA is TGCGCCACCCGTCAGGGGGGGGAAAGCTACAATGAGCAGTTCTTC. Translated: CATRQGGESYNEQFF.

V gene TRBV2 combines with J gene TRBJ2-5; no clear D gene. Germline V lookup: CDR1 SNHLY, CDR2 FYNNEI. The CDR3 is made up of 12 amino acids. The V end was cut by 4 bases, the J end by 9 bases, with 12 bases between. This CDR3 reads CASSVFSSSQYF. As DNA, the CDR3 is TGTGCCAGCAGTGTGTTTAGCTCGTCCCAGTACTTC.

This clone has a handful of counts. This sequence joins TRBV13 and TRBJ1-1; 8 nucleotides line up with TRBD1. V was pared by 4 bases and J by 9 bases, with 13 bases of the junction left unmatched. The CDR3 runs 15 residues. Germline lookup yields CDR1 PRHDT and CDR2 FYEKMQ (reference sequence). As DNA, the CDR3 is TGTGCCAGCAGCTCCTACGACCCGGACAGGGATAAAGCTTTCTTT. Translated, it gives CASSSYDPDRDKAFF.

V and J are TRBV5-1 and TRBJ1-1; no definite D call. V lost 3 bases and J lost 2, with 8 bases in between. Germline CDR1 reads SGHRS; CDR2 reads YFSETQ. The CDR3 has 13 residues. The CDR3 protein is CASSSPPNTEAFF. The CDR3 nucleotides read TGCGCCAGCAGCTCCCCCCCTAACACTGAAGCTTTCTTT.

V is TRBV6-5 and J is TRBJ1-4; D is perhaps TRBD1 (6 bases). The CDR3 totals 14 residues. Germline CDR1 MNHEY, CDR2 SVGAGI. Trimming left V 5 bases short and J 9 bases short, with 16 bases between. CDR3 region: CASSIFLGGQKLFF. CDR3 in DNA: TGTGCCAGCAGTATTTTCTTAGGGGGGCAAAAACTGTTTTTT.

The CDR3 is CASSPGLVGGHYSETQYF. DNA for the CDR3: TGTGCCAGCAGCCCGGGACTAGTGGGGGGACACTACTCCGAGACCCAGTACTTC. The chain links TRBV4-2 to TRBJ2-5, with 8 bases identical to TRBD2. The V gene end was trimmed by 4 bases and the J gene end by 5 bases; junction bases not matched to a gene: 18. The CDR3 consists of 18 residues. Germline lookup yields CDR1 LGHNA and CDR2 YNFKEQ.

CDR3 region: CASGRGDTEAFF. CDR3 DNA sequence: TGTGCCAGCGGGAGGGGGGACACTGAAGCTTTCTTT. This chain links TRBV27 with TRBJ1-1, with a possible D match to TRBD1 (6 bases). Germline V gene lookup returns CDR1 MNHEY and CDR2 SMNVEV (reference sequence). CDR3 length: 12 residues. V was shortened by 8 bases and J by 3 bases, with 10 bases between the two germline ends.

The chain employs TRBV4-2 and TRBJ1-2, with 8 nucleotides matching TRBD1. The CDR3 runs to 14 residues. With V trimmed by 4 bases and J by 5 bases, 6 bases remained unmatched. Germline lookup yields CDR1 LGHNA and CDR2 YNFKEQ. This CDR3 is CASSLGQGEYGYTF. DNA for the CDR3: TGTGCCAGCAGCCTCGGACAGGGAGAATATGGCTACACCTTC.

This clone has only one observation. The V and J genes are TRBV10-3 and TRBJ1-5; the D is unclear. This CDR3 is 13 amino acids long. V was pared by 6 bases and J by 0 bases, with 6 bases between. Germline CDR1 is ENHRY and CDR2 is SYGVKD. CDR3 sequence: CAIRTDSNQPQHF. The DNA of the CDR3 is TGTGCCATCAGGACGGATAGCAATCAGCCCCAGCATTTT.

The chain employs TRBV2 and TRBJ2-2; TRBD2 matches at 8 bases. V was pared by 6 bases and J by 1 base, with 7 bases of the junction left unmatched. Germline-derived CDR1 and CDR2 are SNHLY and FYNNEI. CDR3 length: 16 amino acids. This CDR3 reads CASRGLVGVNTGELFF. DNA for the CDR3: TGTGCCAGCAGGGGACTAGTGGGGGTGAACACCGGGGAGCTGTTTTTT.